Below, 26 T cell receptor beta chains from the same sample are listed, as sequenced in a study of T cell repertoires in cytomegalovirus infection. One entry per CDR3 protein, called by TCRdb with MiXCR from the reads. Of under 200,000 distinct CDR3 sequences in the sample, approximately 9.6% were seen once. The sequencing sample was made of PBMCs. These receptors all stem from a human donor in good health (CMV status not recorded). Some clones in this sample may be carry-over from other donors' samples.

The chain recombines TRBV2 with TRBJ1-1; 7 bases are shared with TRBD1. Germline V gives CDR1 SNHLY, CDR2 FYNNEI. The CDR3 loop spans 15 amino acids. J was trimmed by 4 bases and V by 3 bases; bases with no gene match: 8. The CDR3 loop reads CASSDQGQPTTEAFF. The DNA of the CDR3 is TGTGCCAGCAGTGACCAGGGACAGCCAACCACTGAAGCTTTCTTT.

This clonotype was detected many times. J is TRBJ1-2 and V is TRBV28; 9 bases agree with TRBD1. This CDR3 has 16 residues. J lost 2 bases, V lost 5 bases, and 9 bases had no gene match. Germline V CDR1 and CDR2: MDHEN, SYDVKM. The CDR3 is CASSTIRTGANYGYTF. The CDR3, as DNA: TGTGCCAGCAGTACTATCCGGACAGGGGCCAACTATGGCTACACCTTC.

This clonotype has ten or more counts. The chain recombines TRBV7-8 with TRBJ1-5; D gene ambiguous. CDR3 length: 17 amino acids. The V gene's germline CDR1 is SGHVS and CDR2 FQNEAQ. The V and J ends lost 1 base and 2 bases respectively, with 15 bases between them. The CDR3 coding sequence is TGTGCCAGCAGCTTAGTAGGACCGCATCAGGGCAATCAGCCCCAGCATTTT. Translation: CASSLVGPHQGNQPQHF.

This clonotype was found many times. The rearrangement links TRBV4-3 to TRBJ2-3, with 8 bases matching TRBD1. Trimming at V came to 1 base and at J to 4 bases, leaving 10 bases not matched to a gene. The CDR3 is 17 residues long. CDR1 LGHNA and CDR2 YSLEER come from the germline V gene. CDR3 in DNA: TGCGCCAGCAGCCAAGCGGCGCAGGGGGCAAGGGCAGATACGCAGTATTTT. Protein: CASSQAAQGARADTQYF.

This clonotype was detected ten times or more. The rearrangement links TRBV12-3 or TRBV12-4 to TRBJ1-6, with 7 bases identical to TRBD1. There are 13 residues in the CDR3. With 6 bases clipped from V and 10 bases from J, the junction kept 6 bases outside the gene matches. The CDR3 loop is CASRGQFRSPLHF. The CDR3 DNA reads TGTGCCAGCAGGGGACAGTTTAGGTCACCCCTCCACTTT.

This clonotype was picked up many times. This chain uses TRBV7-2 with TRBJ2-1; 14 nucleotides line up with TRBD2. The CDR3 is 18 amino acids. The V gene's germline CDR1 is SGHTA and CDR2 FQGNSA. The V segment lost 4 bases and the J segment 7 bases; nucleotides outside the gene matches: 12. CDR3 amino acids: CASSSRGTSGRVRNEQFF. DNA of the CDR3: TGTGCCAGCAGCTCACGAGGGACTAGCGGGAGAGTTAGGAATGAGCAGTTCTTC. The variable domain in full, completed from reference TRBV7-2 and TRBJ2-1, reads GAGVSQSPSNKVTEKGKDVELRCDPISGHTALYWYRQSLGQGLEFLIYFQGNSAPDKSGLPSDRFSAERTGGSVSTLTIQRTQQEDSAVYLCASSSRGTSGRVRNEQFFGPGTRLTVL.

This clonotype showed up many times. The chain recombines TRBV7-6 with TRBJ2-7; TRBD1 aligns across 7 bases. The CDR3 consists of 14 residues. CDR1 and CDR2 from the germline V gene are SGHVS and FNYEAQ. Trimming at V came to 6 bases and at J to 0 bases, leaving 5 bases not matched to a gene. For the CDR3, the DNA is TGTGCCAGCAGTCCAGGGGGAACCTCCTACGAGCAGTACTTC. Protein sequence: CASSPGGTSYEQYF.

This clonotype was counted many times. The CDR3 bases are TGTGCCAGCAGCCACACTAGCGGGGAGGTTAATGAGCAGTTCTTC. Translated: CASSHTSGEVNEQFF. The rearrangement links TRBV11-2 to TRBJ2-1; 10 positions match TRBD2. The V gene's germline CDR1 is SGHAT and CDR2 FQNNGV. V shed 5 bases, J shed 7 bases, and the junction held 8 bases outside the gene matches. This CDR3 comprises 15 residues.

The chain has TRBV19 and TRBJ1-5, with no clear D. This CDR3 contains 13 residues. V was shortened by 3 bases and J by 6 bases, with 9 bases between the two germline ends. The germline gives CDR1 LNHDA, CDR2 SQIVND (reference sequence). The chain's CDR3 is CASSISSSQPQHF. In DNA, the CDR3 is TGTGCCAGTAGTATTTCATCCTCTCAGCCCCAGCATTTT.

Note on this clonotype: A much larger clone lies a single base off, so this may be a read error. The CDR3 spells CANSFYVGVQNTEAFF. CDR3 bases: TGTGCCAACAGCTTCTACGTTGGGGTCCAGAACACTGAAGCTTTCTTT. The chain is built from TRBV5-3 and TRBJ1-1; D unresolved. TRBV5-3 is flagged as an ORF with uncertain function. The CDR3 consists of 16 residues. V was pared by 9 bases and J by 1 base, with 22 bases between.

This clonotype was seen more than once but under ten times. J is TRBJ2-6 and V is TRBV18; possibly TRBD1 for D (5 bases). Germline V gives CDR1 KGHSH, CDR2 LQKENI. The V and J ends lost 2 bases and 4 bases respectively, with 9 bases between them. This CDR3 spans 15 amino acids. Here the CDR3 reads CASSPTGSGANVLTF. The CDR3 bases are TGTGCCAGCTCACCAACAGGTTCCGGGGCCAACGTCCTGACTTTC.

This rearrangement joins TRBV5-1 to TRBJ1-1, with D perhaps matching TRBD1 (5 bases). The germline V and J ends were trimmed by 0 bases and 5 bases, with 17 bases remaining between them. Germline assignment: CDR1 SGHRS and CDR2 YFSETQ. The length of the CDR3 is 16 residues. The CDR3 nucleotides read TGCGCCAGCAGCTTGGTCGTGGGGGGGAGGTGGACTGAAGCTTTCTTT. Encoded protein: CASSLVVGGRWTEAFF.

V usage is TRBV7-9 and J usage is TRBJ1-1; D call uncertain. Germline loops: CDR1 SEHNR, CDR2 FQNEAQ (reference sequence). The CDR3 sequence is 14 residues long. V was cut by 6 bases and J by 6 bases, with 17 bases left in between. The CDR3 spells CASSTGRESAEAFF. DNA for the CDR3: TGTGCCAGCAGTACCGGACGGGAAAGTGCTGAAGCTTTCTTT.

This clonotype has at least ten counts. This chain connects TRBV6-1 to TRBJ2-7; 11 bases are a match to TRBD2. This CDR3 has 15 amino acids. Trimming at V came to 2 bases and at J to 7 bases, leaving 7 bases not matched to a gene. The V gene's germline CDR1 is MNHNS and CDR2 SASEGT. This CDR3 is CASSEPGLAAGEQYF. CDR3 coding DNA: TGTGCCAGCAGTGAACCGGGACTAGCGGCAGGGGAGCAGTACTTC.

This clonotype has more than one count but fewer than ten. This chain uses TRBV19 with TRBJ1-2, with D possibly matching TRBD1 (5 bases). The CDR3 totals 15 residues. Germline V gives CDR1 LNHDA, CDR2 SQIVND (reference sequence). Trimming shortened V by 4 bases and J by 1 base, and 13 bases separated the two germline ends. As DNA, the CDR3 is TGTGCCAGTAGTAGCCCTAGAGGGGTTAACTATGGCTACACCTTC. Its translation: CASSSPRGVNYGYTF. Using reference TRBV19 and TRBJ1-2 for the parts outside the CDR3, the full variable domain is DGGITQSPKYLFRKEGQNVTLSCEQNLNHDAMYWYRQDPGQGLRLIYYSQIVNDFQKGDIAEGYSVSREKKESFPLTVTSAQKNPTAFYLCASSSPRGVNYGYTFGSGTRLTVV.

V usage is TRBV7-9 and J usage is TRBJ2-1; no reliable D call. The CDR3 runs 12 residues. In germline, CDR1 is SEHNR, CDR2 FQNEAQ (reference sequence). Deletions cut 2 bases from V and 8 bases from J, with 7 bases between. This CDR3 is CASSLPVYEQFF. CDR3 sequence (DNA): TGTGCCAGCAGCTTACCCGTCTATGAGCAGTTCTTC.

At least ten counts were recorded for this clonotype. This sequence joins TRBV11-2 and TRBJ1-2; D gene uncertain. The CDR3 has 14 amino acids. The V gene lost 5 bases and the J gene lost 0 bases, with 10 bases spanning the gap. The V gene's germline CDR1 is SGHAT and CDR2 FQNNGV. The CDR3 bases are TGTGCCAGCAGCATGGGAGAAGCTAACTATGGCTACACCTTC. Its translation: CASSMGEANYGYTF.

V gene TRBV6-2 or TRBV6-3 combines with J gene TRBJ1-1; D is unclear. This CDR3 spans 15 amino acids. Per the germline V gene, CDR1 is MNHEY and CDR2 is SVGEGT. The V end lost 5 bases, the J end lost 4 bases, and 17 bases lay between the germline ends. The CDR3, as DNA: TGTGCCAGCAGTCACGCCTGGGCGCGAGGCACTGAAGCTTTCTTT. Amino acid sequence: CASSHAWARGTEAFF.

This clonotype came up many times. The CDR3 DNA sequence: TGTGCCAGCAGCCCCCCGGGGACTAGCGGGAGAGAAAAGTTCTTC. Protein product: CASSPPGTSGREKFF. This sequence joins TRBV12-3 or TRBV12-4 and TRBJ2-1, with TRBD2 matching 14 bases. The length of the CDR3 is 15 residues. The V segment lost 6 bases and the J segment 14 bases; nucleotides outside the gene matches: 12.

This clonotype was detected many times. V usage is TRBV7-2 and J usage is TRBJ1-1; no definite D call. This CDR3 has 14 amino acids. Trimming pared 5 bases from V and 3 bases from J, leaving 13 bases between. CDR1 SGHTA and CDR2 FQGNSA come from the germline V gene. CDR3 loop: CASSSRAGYTEAFF. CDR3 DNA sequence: TGTGCCAGCAGCAGCCGTGCGGGATACACTGAAGCTTTCTTT.

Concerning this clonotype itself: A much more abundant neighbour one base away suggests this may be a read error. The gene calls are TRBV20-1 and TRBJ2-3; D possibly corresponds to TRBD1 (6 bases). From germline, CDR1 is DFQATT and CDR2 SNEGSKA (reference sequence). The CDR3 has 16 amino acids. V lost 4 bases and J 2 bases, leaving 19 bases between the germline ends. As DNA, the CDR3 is TGCAGTGCTACAGAGACCCTAAGGGGGACCACAGATACGCAGTATTTT. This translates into CSATETLRGTTDTQYF.

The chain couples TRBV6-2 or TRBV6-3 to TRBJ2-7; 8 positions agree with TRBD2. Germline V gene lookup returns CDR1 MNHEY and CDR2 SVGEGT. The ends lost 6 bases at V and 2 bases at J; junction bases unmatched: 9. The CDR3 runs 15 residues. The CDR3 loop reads CASRLTAGGTYEQYF. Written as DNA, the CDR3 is TGTGCCAGCAGACTCACGGCGGGGGGAACCTACGAGCAGTACTTC.

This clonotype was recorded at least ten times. The CDR3 region is CASSLDRGFNSPLHF. The CDR3 DNA is TGTGCCAGCAGTTTAGACAGGGGTTTTAATTCACCCCTCCACTTT. The rearrangement joins TRBV28 to TRBJ1-6, with 8 positions matching TRBD1. In germline, CDR1 is MDHEN, CDR2 SYDVKM. This CDR3 spans 15 amino acids. V lost 2 bases, J lost 6 bases, and 3 bases stayed unmatched.

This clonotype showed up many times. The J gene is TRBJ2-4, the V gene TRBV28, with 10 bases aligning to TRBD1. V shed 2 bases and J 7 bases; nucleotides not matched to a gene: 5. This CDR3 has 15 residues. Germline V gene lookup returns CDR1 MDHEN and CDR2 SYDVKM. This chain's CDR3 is CASSLPGTGDNIQYF. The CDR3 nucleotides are TGTGCCAGCAGTTTACCCGGGACAGGGGATAACATTCAGTACTTC. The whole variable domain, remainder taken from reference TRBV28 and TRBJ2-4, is DVKVTQSSRYLVKRTGEKVFLECVQDMDHENMFWYRQDPGLGLRLIYFSYDVKMKEKGDIPEGYSVSREKKERFSLILESASTNQTSMYLCASSLPGTGDNIQYFGAGTRLSVL.

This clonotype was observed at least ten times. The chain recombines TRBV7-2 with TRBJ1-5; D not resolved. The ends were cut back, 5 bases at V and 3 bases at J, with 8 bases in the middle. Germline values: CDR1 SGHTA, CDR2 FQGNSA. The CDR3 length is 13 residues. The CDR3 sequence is CASSPSINQPQHF. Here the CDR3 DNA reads TGTGCCAGCAGCCCGAGTATCAATCAGCCCCAGCATTTT.

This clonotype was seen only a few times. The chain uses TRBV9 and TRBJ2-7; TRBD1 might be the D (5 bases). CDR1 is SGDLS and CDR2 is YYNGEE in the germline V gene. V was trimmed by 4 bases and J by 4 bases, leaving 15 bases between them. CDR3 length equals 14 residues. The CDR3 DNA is TGTGCCAGCAGCCCCCCGGACAAGAAATACGAGCAGTACTTC. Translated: CASSPPDKKYEQYF.